This passage covers 7 T cell receptor beta chains from one sample sequenced in a study of early T cells in non-severe SARS-CoV-2 infection. TCRdb independently ran MiXCR on the 5' RACE reads; one entry per CDR3 protein. Found here are about 64,000 distinct CDR3 sequences, 15% to 20% of them singletons; the top ten hold over 8%. The sequences come from whole blood, collected at baseline. The receptors here all came from an adult who was a healthcare worker with PCR-confirmed SARS-CoV-2 infection or an uninfected control (not recorded which).

This clonotype occurred many times. The chain recombines TRBV6-1 with TRBJ2-7, with D perhaps TRBD1 or TRBD2 (5 bases each). Germline CDR1 is MNHNS and CDR2 is SASEGT. Trimming removed 8 bases from V and 7 bases from J, with 12 bases in between. The CDR3 is made up of 11 amino acids. The CDR3 loop is CASGTSVEQYF. The CDR3 DNA is TGTGCCAGCGGGACCTCCGTAGAGCAGTACTTC.

The chain joins TRBV4-1 to TRBJ1-4, with D perhaps TRBD1 (5 bases). Germline V gene sequence: CDR1 MGHRA, CDR2 YSYEKL. The CDR3 is 12 amino acids. V was shortened by 1 base and J by 15 bases, with 12 bases between the two germline ends. The CDR3 DNA sequence: TGCGCCAGCAGCCAAGGGGACGGCTCAGTGTTTTTT. Amino acid sequence: CASSQGDGSVFF.

V is TRBV9 and J is TRBJ2-1, with a weak D call TRBD2 (5 bases). Germline V CDR1 and CDR2: SGDLS, YYNGEE. Trimming took off 7 bases at V and 4 bases at J, with 15 bases between the two ends. The CDR3 spans 14 residues. The CDR3 DNA follows: TGTGCCAGCCAAGCGGAAAGCGCGTACAATGAGCAGTTCTTC. Protein product: CASQAESAYNEQFF.

The chain is built from TRBV5-8 and TRBJ1-2; no definite D call. CDR1 SGHTS and CDR2 YDEGEE come from the germline V gene. The CDR3 covers 16 residues. V dropped 4 bases and J dropped 2 bases, with 18 bases sitting between them. The CDR3 DNA reads as TGTGCCAGCAGCCGCCCCCCGGGCCGCCTCAACTATGGCTACACCTTC. Translating gives CASSRPPGRLNYGYTF.

In DNA, the CDR3 is TGTGCCAGCAGGTCACGGACAGGGTTGGTTTCACCCCTCCACTTT. This gives the protein CASRSRTGLVSPLHF. The rearrangement uses TRBV2 and TRBJ1-6, with 8 bases aligning to TRBD1. The CDR3 runs 15 residues. The ends lost 6 bases at V and 9 bases at J; junction bases unmatched: 10. Germline CDR1 is SNHLY and CDR2 is FYNNEI.

This clonotype was found many times. The rearrangement joins TRBV5-1 to TRBJ1-2; D possibly corresponds to TRBD1 (5 bases). This CDR3 comprises 15 residues. Germline V gene sequence: CDR1 SGHRS, CDR2 YFSETQ. With 4 bases removed from V and 4 bases from J, the gap between germline ends came to 17 bases. In DNA form, the CDR3 reads TGCGCCAGCAGCCAGCCCCAGGGTGAATCCTATGGCTACACCTTC. This codes for CASSQPQGESYGYTF. Full variable domain (missing parts from reference TRBV5-1 and TRBJ1-2): KAGVTQTPRYLIKTRGQQVTLSCSPISGHRSVSWYQQTPGQGLQFLFEYFSETQRNKGNFPGRFSGRQFSNSRSEMNVSTLELGDSALYLCASSQPQGESYGYTFGSGTRLTVV.

V is TRBV12-3 or TRBV12-4 and J is TRBJ2-7, with 7 bases identical to TRBD2. V gave up 5 bases and J gave up 1 base; unmatched junction bases: 5. CDR3 length: 14 amino acids. CDR3 in amino acids: CASSPGGLSYEQYF. The DNA of the CDR3 is TGTGCCAGCAGTCCCGGGGGACTATCCTACGAGCAGTACTTC.